The 32 T cell receptor beta chains listed next were all sequenced from one sample in a study of regulatory T cells in long-lasting Graves disease. Time point indicated: newly diagnosed GD, antithyroid drugs for less than 3 months. After RNA was extracted from PBMCs, the TCR library was made from it. CDR3-region Arm-PCR and iRepertoire HTBI primers produced the TCR beta libraries. One entry per CDR3 protein, called by TCRdb with MiXCR from the multiplex PCR reads. The sample carries some 410,000 distinct CDR3 sequences, about 16% recorded once. The same data also contributed to another study, on T cells in Graves' hyperthyroidism and ophthalmopathy.

The material sequenced was peripheral blood mononuclear cells (PBMCs), taken at new diagnosis, from a patient treated with antithyroid drugs. The receptors shown here come from a woman aged 30 to 39 with Graves disease.

This clonotype came up many times. The V call is TRBV5-1, the J call TRBJ1-1, with D hard to call. Between the trimmed V and J ends, which lost 4 bases and 6 bases, there was a span of 16 bases. Germline CDR1 SGHRS, CDR2 YFSETQ. This CDR3 comprises 14 residues. The CDR3: CASSPGPYGAEAFF. Here the CDR3 DNA reads TGCGCCAGCAGCCCGGGCCCATACGGCGCTGAAGCTTTCTTT.

This clonotype was detected ten times or more. The chain combines TRBV29-1 with TRBJ1-2; D not resolved. Between the trimmed V and J ends, which lost 3 bases and 2 bases, there was a span of 13 bases. Germline loops: CDR1 SQVTM, CDR2 ANQGSEA. The CDR3 runs 14 residues. CDR3: CSVDLSAGNYGYTF. CDR3 bases: TGCAGCGTTGATCTCTCAGCTGGCAACTATGGCTACACCTTC.

The table lists this clonotype with many counts. The J gene is TRBJ2-1, the V gene TRBV2; TRBD2 agrees at 13 bases. The CDR3 runs to 17 residues. CDR1 SNHLY and CDR2 FYNNEI come from the germline V gene. Losses at the gene ends were 6 bases for V and 5 bases for J; bases not matched to a gene: 10. Written as DNA, the CDR3 is TGTGCCAGCAGGGTAACTAGCGGGAGGGTCTTAGACAATGAGCAGTTCTTC. Residues: CASRVTSGRVLDNEQFF.

The rearrangement uses TRBV13 and TRBJ2-1; D is ambiguous. Germline CDR1 PRHDT, CDR2 FYEKMQ (reference sequence). The V gene lost 3 bases and the J gene lost 8 bases, with 8 bases spanning the gap. The length of the CDR3 is 12 residues. CDR3 sequence: CASSFEVHEQFF. The DNA of the CDR3 is TGTGCCAGCAGCTTTGAAGTGCATGAGCAGTTCTTC.

A word on this clonotype: Possible read error: a much larger clone is one base away. The CDR3 loop reads CAWRSSNYGYIF. The CDR3 bases are TGTGCCTGGCGATCCAGCAACTATGGCTACATCTTC. The chain is built from TRBV30 and TRBJ1-2; D gene unclear. The CDR3 has 12 residues. Germline V gene sequence: CDR1 GTSNPN, CDR2 SVGIG (reference sequence).

On this clonotype: Since a much larger clone is just one base distant, this may be a read error. This CDR3 fails to terminate in the conserved phenylalanine or tryptophan, so it likely reflects a read error. This sequence joins TRBV2 and TRBJ1-2; 7 bases are shared with TRBD1. The CDR3 is made up of 13 amino acids. Germline V CDR1 and CDR2: SNHLY, FYNNEI. J was trimmed by 3 bases and V by 6 bases; bases with no gene match: 4. The CDR3 DNA reads as TGTGCCAGCAGGAGGGGGCTGGACTATGGCTACACCCTC. This sequence encodes CASRRGLDYGYTL.

This clonotype was observed many times. The chain uses TRBV2 and TRBJ1-1, with unresolved D. V lost 6 bases and J lost 6, with 17 bases in between. The CDR3 has 14 amino acids. The germline CDR1 and CDR2 sequences are SNHLY and FYNNEI. CDR3 nucleotides: TGTGCCAGCAGAATTGGCAGCCCTCAGGCTGAAGCTTTCTTT. This gives the protein CASRIGSPQAEAFF.

The rearrangement links TRBV10-3 to TRBJ1-2; D possibly corresponds to TRBD1 (6 bases). V lost 6 bases and J 2 bases, leaving 13 bases between the germline ends. The CDR3 totals 14 residues. CDR1 ENHRY and CDR2 SYGVKD come from the germline V gene. The CDR3 sequence is CAISELTGNYGYTF. The CDR3 DNA reads TGTGCCATCAGCGAGCTTACAGGGAACTATGGCTACACCTTC.

This clonotype was counted many times. CDR3 nucleotides: TGCGCCAGCAGCTTTAAGACACACTCCTACGAGCAGTACTTC. Its protein is CASSFKTHSYEQYF. The rearrangement uses TRBV5-1 and TRBJ2-7; D remains ambiguous. V gave up 2 bases and J gave up 0 bases, with 9 bases separating them. The CDR3 has 14 residues. Germline lookup yields CDR1 SGHRS and CDR2 YFSETQ.

This clonotype was recorded many times. This CDR3 reads CASSFGAPYNEQFF. CDR3 nucleotide sequence: TGTGCCAGCAGTTTTGGGGCGCCTTACAATGAGCAGTTCTTC. This chain links TRBV12-3 or TRBV12-4 with TRBJ2-1; maybe TRBD1 (5 bases). The CDR3 is 14 residues long. V lost 3 bases, J lost 4 bases, and 10 bases lay in between.

This chain uses TRBV28 with TRBJ2-7; 7 bases map to TRBD2. CDR3 length: 14 amino acids. Germline CDR1 reads MDHEN; CDR2 reads SYDVKM. J was trimmed by 4 bases and V by 5 bases; bases with no gene match: 8. The CDR3 sequence is CASSPLGLVYEQYF. Here the CDR3 DNA reads TGTGCCAGCAGTCCCCTTGGACTAGTTTACGAGCAGTACTTC.

V is TRBV15 and J is TRBJ2-5; D is perhaps TRBD1 or TRBD2 (5 bases each). Germline lookup yields CDR1 LNHNV and CDR2 YYDKDF (reference sequence). This CDR3 has 15 residues. Trimming removed 1 base at V and 5 bases at J, with 14 bases between. The CDR3 loop reads CATSRAQGRTETQYF. CDR3 bases: TGTGCCACCAGCAGAGCTCAGGGACGAACTGAGACCCAGTACTTC. The complete variable domain, with remaining parts taken from reference TRBV15 and TRBJ2-5, reads DAMVIQNPRYQVTQFGKPVTLSCSQTLNHNVMYWYQQKSSQAPKLLFHYYDKDFNNEADTPDNFQSRRPNTSFCFLDIRSPGLGDTAMYLCATSRAQGRTETQYFGPGTRLLVL.

This clonotype has at least ten counts. The CDR3 DNA reads as TGTGCCAGCTCAAGAGGCGACCACTCTGGGGCCAACGTCCTGACTTTC. It specifies CASSRGDHSGANVLTF. The rearrangement links TRBV28 to TRBJ2-6; D gene ambiguous. Germline CDR1 is MDHEN and CDR2 is SYDVKM. The length of the CDR3 is 16 residues. Between the trimmed V and J ends, which lost 8 bases and 0 bases, there was a span of 14 bases.

This clonotype was picked up many times. The chain uses TRBV7-2 and TRBJ1-1; D gene unclear. The CDR3 extends over 13 amino acids. V shed 5 bases and J shed 7 bases, with 14 bases lying between them. CDR1 SGHTA and CDR2 FQGNSA come from the germline V gene. This chain's CDR3 is CASSQINGYEAFF. CDR3 in DNA: TGTGCCAGCAGCCAGATTAACGGGTATGAAGCTTTCTTT.

This clonotype was recorded once. A much larger clone sits a single nucleotide away, making a read error possible. The chain joins TRBV27 to TRBJ2-1; TRBD2 is a possible D gene (6 bases). The germline V gene encodes CDR1 MNHEY and CDR2 SMNVEV (reference sequence). This CDR3 is 16 amino acids long. The CDR3 DNA sequence: TGTGCCAGCAGCTTAGGAGCGGGCCCCTCCTACAATGAGCAGCTCTTC. Its translation: CASSLGAGPSYNEQLF.

The count of this clonotype is one. The J gene is TRBJ2-6, the V gene TRBV5-1, with 10 bases identical to TRBD1. Germline assignment: CDR1 SGHRS and CDR2 YFSETQ. The CDR3 runs 17 residues. V shed 1 base, J shed 4 bases, and the junction held 5 bases outside the gene matches. DNA for the CDR3: TGCGCCAGCAGCTTGAGACAGGGGGCGCGAGGGGCCAACGTCCTGACTTTC. This codes for CASSLRQGARGANVLTF. Full variable domain (missing parts from reference TRBV5-1 and TRBJ2-6): KAGVTQTPRYLIKTRGQQVTLSCSPISGHRSVSWYQQTPGQGLQFLFEYFSETQRNKGNFPGRFSGRQFSNSRSEMNVSTLELGDSALYLCASSLRQGARGANVLTFGAGSRLTVL.

This clonotype appeared a few times. The rearrangement links TRBV12-3 or TRBV12-4 to TRBJ2-2; D uncertain. The CDR3 is 12 residues long. Between the trimmed V and J ends, which lost 6 bases and 7 bases, there was a span of 9 bases. The CDR3 sequence: CASSLTRGELFF. CDR3 nucleotides: TGTGCCAGCAGCTTGACCCGCGGGGAGCTGTTTTTT.

This clonotype was seen at least ten times. V gene TRBV28 combines with J gene TRBJ2-5; TRBD1 or TRBD2 may be the D gene (6 bases each). The CDR3 sequence is 16 residues long. Germline CDR1 MDHEN, CDR2 SYDVKM. Trimming cost V 6 bases and J 3 bases, with 20 bases left between them. The CDR3 loop is CASSQTSSGEEETQYF. The CDR3 coding sequence is TGTGCCAGCAGCCAAACCTCATCAGGGGAGGAAGAGACCCAGTACTTC.

This chain uses TRBV15 with TRBJ1-4; D not certain. V gave up 0 bases and J gave up 5 bases, with 10 bases separating them. CDR3 length: 15 residues. Germline CDR1 is LNHNV and CDR2 is YYDKDF (reference sequence). Here the CDR3 DNA reads TGTGCCACCAGCAGAGATCCCTTGCAGAATGAAAAACTGTTTTTT. Amino acids: CATSRDPLQNEKLFF. Variable domain in full (rest from reference TRBV15 and TRBJ1-4): DAMVIQNPRYQVTQFGKPVTLSCSQTLNHNVMYWYQQKSSQAPKLLFHYYDKDFNNEADTPDNFQSRRPNTSFCFLDIRSPGLGDTAMYLCATSRDPLQNEKLFFGSGTQLSVL.

This clonotype was seen at least ten times. V is TRBV27 and J is TRBJ2-1; D tentatively reads TRBD1 or TRBD2 (5 bases each). V lost 6 bases and J lost 1, with 25 bases in between. CDR1 and CDR2 from the germline V gene are MNHEY and SMNVEV (reference sequence). This CDR3 contains 19 residues. Written as DNA, the CDR3 is TGTGCCAGCAGACTGCACGGGACCTACTCAACTATATCCTACAATGAGCAGTTCTTC. Encoded protein: CASRLHGTYSTISYNEQFF.

In this sample, this clonotype turned up many times. The chain has TRBV5-1 and TRBJ1-1; D ambiguous. V was cut by 2 bases and J by 9 bases, with 17 bases left in between. The CDR3 loop spans 14 amino acids. Per the germline V gene, CDR1 is SGHRS and CDR2 is YFSETQ. The CDR3 coding sequence is TGCGCCAGCAGCTTAGCAGCTTGGACGGAAAAAGCTTTCTTT. This encodes CASSLAAWTEKAFF.

This clonotype was counted ten times or more. This chain uses TRBV5-1 with TRBJ1-1; the D is unclear. This CDR3 is 16 amino acids long. CDR1 and CDR2 (germline): SGHRS, YFSETQ. V was cut by 4 bases and J by 1 base, with 17 bases left in between. CDR3 sequence (DNA): TGCGCCAGCAGCGTCCCGATACCTGGCACGAACACTGAAGCTTTCTTT. It encodes CASSVPIPGTNTEAFF.

This chain joins TRBV6-1 and TRBJ1-1; TRBD1 matches at 10 bases. Trimming cost V 6 bases and J 0 bases; bases outside gene matches: 4. Germline assignment: CDR1 MNHNS and CDR2 SASEGT. The CDR3 consists of 15 residues. CDR3 DNA sequence: TGTGCCAGCAGAGAGACAGGGGGCGTGAACACTGAAGCTTTCTTT. Translated, it gives CASRETGGVNTEAFF.

About this clonotype: The limits of the CDR3 on the DNA are not certain, so only TCRdb's listed CDR3 is given. The chain uses TRBV18 and TRBJ2-7; the table assigns TRBD1, which was not confirmed against the DNA. Germline V gene lookup returns CDR1 KGHSH and CDR2 LQKENI. The CDR3 is 15 amino acids in total, end residues counted. CDR3 loop: CASSVGTGTIYERYF.

At least ten counts were recorded for this clonotype. J is TRBJ2-3 and V is TRBV11-3; D ambiguous. Trimming took off 5 bases at V and 1 base at J, with 7 bases between the two ends. CDR1 is SGHNT, CDR2 YENEEA, per germline. The CDR3 is made up of 13 amino acids. The CDR3 nucleotides are TGTGCCAGCAGCGAAACAGGCACAGATACGCAGTATTTT. Translated: CASSETGTDTQYF.

The table lists this clonotype with many counts. The chain couples TRBV12-3 or TRBV12-4 to TRBJ2-7; D call uncertain. The CDR3 consists of 11 residues. V lost 1 base to trimming and J lost 11 bases, with 9 bases between them. In nucleotides, the CDR3 is TGTGCCAGCAGTTTAGGGGCGGACGAGTACTTC. Its translation is CASSLGADEYF.

The V call is TRBV4-3, the J call TRBJ1-2, with 9 bases lining up with TRBD1. Germline lookup yields CDR1 LGHNA and CDR2 YSLEER. V was clipped by 6 bases and J by 2 bases; unmatched bases: 10. This CDR3 has 16 amino acids. CDR3 DNA sequence: TGCGCCAGCAGACCCCTTGGACAGGGGAAAAACTATGGCTACACCTTC. Amino acid sequence: CASRPLGQGKNYGYTF.

Notes on this clonotype: A read error may produce the germline difference seen at one junction end. This chain connects TRBV28 to TRBJ1-4, with TRBD1 matching 10 bases. The CDR3 consists of 16 residues. Germline V CDR1 and CDR2: MDHEN, SYDVKM. The CDR3 sequence: CASSFPGQGFNEKLLF. The CDR3 bases are TGTGCCAGCAGTTTTCCGGGACAGGGGTTTAATGAAAAACTGCTTTTT.

This clonotype was recorded at least ten times. The chain has TRBV5-1 and TRBJ2-7; the match to TRBD1 covers 9 bases. V shed 4 bases and J 5 bases; nucleotides not matched to a gene: 13. This CDR3 has 16 residues. From germline, CDR1 is SGHRS and CDR2 YFSETQ. The CDR3 sequence: CASSPTGGGPIHEQYF. CDR3 DNA sequence: TGCGCCAGCAGCCCGACAGGGGGAGGGCCCATCCACGAGCAGTACTTC.

The chain couples TRBV9 to TRBJ1-4; maybe TRBD1 (5 bases). This CDR3 region has 15 residues. From germline, CDR1 is SGDLS and CDR2 YYNGEE. V lost 0 bases and J 8 bases, leaving 14 bases between the germline ends. The CDR3 region is CASSVEGARGEKLFF. The CDR3 DNA reads as TGTGCCAGCAGCGTAGAAGGGGCCCGTGGGGAAAAACTGTTTTTT.

Only a few counts were recorded for this clonotype. The chain joins TRBV4-3 to TRBJ2-7; perhaps TRBD2 as D (5 bases). CDR1 is LGHNA and CDR2 is YSLEER in the germline V gene. The CDR3 runs to 17 residues. Deletions cut 3 bases from V and 1 base from J, with 19 bases between. CDR3 sequence: CASSQILPSGRSYEQYF. DNA of the CDR3: TGCGCCAGCAGCCAGATCCTCCCGAGCGGCCGATCCTACGAGCAGTACTTC.

The sample holds many counts of this clonotype. The chain recombines TRBV12-3 or TRBV12-4 with TRBJ2-7, with 10 bases matching TRBD1. J gave up 7 bases and V 4 bases, and 7 bases lay outside the gene matches. CDR3 length equals 14 residues. Here the CDR3 reads CASSSPGQGWEQYF. The DNA of the CDR3 is TGTGCCAGCAGTTCTCCGGGACAGGGGTGGGAGCAGTACTTC.